This TCR beta chain was retrieved from a study of siplizumab effects on memory and regulatory T cells. Trimming cost V 2 bases and J 5 bases, with 10 bases left between them. The CDR3 is made up of 14 amino acids. CDR1 is SGHDT, CDR2 YYEEEE, per germline. Here immunoSEQ multiplex PCR was the method, and the copy in TCRdb shows in-frame clones only, minus some. The sample yields 75,000 to 95,000 clones, about nine tenths seen once. The V call is TRBV5-6, the J call TRBJ2-2; D might be TRBD1 (6 bases). Sequencing used CD4+ T cells sorted from blood. The receptor was isolated from a human donor in good health. The CDR3 loop is CASSFRGGTGELFF. The CDR3 bases are TGTGCCAGCAGCTTCAGGGGTGGGACCGGGGAGCTGTTTTTT.